This T cell receptor beta chain is drawn from a study of blood T cell repertoires in COVID-19 (TCRdb year 2020). For context, the study as a whole: Collaborator samples came from the United States, Italy and Spain and covered acute and convalescent phases of COVID-19. The material from the prospective study consisted of cDNA or gDNA derived from T cells, B-cell-depleted T cells, or PBMCs. HLA class I and class II types, where available, came from metadata supplied by the sample provider rather than from assay-based typing. Samples came from the ongoing ImmuneRACE study (first 160 participants) plus 1,254 subjects from 6 global collaborators. The dataset comprised deeply sampled blood TCRbeta repertoires from subjects exposed to, actively infected with, or recovered from COVID-19. The repertoires were released in a freely available public database intended as a resource for research on the immune response to SARS-CoV-2. Nearly every sample came with metadata listing a de-identified subject ID, COVID-19 status, age in years and sex.

TCRbeta CDR3 regions were amplified from genomic DNA using the immunoSEQ Assay, a bias-controlled multiplex PCR. The study's processing was this. Within the assay, amplification of reference gene primers was used to estimate how many nucleated cells each sample contained. To quantify the absolute abundance of each unique TCRbeta CDR3 rearrangement, sequence reads were collapsed and filtered. Productive Simpson clonality was computed per sample as the square root of Simpson's diversity index over productive rearrangements. Entries here come from immuneACCESS through TCRdb and include only in-frame sequences with V and J called. Some clones fail to appear in such tables; in the studies checked, an unresolved V gene covers under half of the shortfall, and the cause of the remainder is unknown. V and J calls and clone size are copied from that table; D and trimming were computed from the DNA. This sample gives around 15,000 clones in total; 70% to 90% of them show up just once. The biggest ten clones account for roughly 37% of the sample.

Trimming takes 7 bases from V and 8 bases from J, and the germline ends sit 14 bases apart. Including the terminal cysteine and phenylalanine, the CDR3 comprises 12 residues. Just CDR3 DNA is preserved here, 36 bases in frame from base 1. Sequences GTSNPN (CDR1) and SVGIG (CDR2) are obtained from the germline V gene (reference sequence). What the authors observed across the whole study: Clinical and demographic metadata were provided uncurated, with the amount varying by source and participant.

Collaborating institutions collected whole blood in K2EDTA tubes following their own protocols. For TCRbeta analysis, collaborators shipped samples as frozen whole blood, isolated PBMCs, or DNA extracted from either of those sample types. Details on this clone: The target of this receptor is not known. Per-base qualities were not stored, and no clone one base away is much larger.

This receptor was identified in a man in his sixties or seventies in a cohort sampled during active COVID-19. The sample consisted of peripheral blood. The chain uses TRBV30 and TRBJ1-4; the D gene cannot be resolved reliably. Read as DNA, the sequence is TGTGCCTACGGGGAGGGAAGGGAAAAACTGTTTTTT. This gives the protein CAYGEGREKLFF.